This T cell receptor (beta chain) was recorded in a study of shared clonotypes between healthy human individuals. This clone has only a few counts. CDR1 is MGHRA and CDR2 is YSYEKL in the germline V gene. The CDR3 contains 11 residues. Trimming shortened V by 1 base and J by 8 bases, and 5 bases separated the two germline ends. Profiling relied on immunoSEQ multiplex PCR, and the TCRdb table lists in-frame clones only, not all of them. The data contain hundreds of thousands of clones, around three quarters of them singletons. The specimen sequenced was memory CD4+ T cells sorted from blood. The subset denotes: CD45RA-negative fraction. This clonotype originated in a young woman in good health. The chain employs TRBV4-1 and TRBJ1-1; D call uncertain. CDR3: CASSQASEAFF. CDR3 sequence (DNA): TGCGCCAGCAGCCAAGCTTCGGAAGCTTTCTTT.